A selection of T cell receptor beta chains follows, all from one sample in a study of blood T cell repertoires in COVID-19. Sequencing was performed with immunoSEQ multiplex PCR; in TCRdb, only in-frame clones are kept and a portion is missing. Found here are approximately 180,000 clones, around 90% of them singletons; the top ten hold less than 5.5%. Material: peripheral blood. The receptors come from a human donor in a cohort sampled during active COVID-19. CDR3s include the opening cysteine and the closing phenylalanine or tryptophan. The D gene is left open where the match is weak. Clone size appears in some rows only: once, few, many, or a class for an expanded clone.

d_call	v_call	clone_size	cdr3_length	j_call	cdr3_nt	cdr3_aa
-	TRBV28	-	13	TRBJ1-4	TGTGCCAGCAGGATGCAGGGGAGCGAAAAACTGTTTTTT	CASRMQGSEKLFF
TRBD1	TRBV18	-	16	TRBJ2-1	TGTGCCAGCTCCCAAAAGCCCGGAGACAGGGGAAATGAGCAGTTCTTC	CASSQKPGDRGNEQFF
TRBD2	TRBV28	-	13	TRBJ2-7	TGTGCCAGCAGGCTAGCGGGAGACAACGAGCAGTACTTC	CASRLAGDNEQYF
-	TRBV5-5	-	13	TRBJ2-5	TGTGCCAGCAGCTTCTCCAGTGCTGAGACCCAGTACTTC	CASSFSSAETQYF
-	TRBV28	-	13	TRBJ2-3	TGTGCCAGCAGTAACTACAGGGCGGATACGCAGTATTTT	CASSNYRADTQYF
TRBD1	TRBV30	-	16	TRBJ1-3	TGTGCCTGGAGACCAACCGGGAAGAGGGGGCTAAACACCATATATTTT	CAWRPTGKRGLNTIYF
TRBD2	TRBV5-1	-	18	TRBJ2-3	TGCGCCAGCAGCATTACTAGCGGGAGGGGGCCCAGCACAGATACGCAGTATTTT	CASSITSGRGPSTDTQYF
-	TRBV7-9	-	15	TRBJ2-1	TGTGCCAGCAGCTTAGAGGGGGGGTCCTACAATGAGCAGTTCTTC	CASSLEGGSYNEQFF
TRBD1	TRBV18	-	18	TRBJ2-6	TGTGCCAGCTCCCTGACAGGGGGGGTCCTCTCTGGGGCCAACGTCCTGACTTTC	CASSLTGGVLSGANVLTF
TRBD1	TRBV2	-	15	TRBJ1-2	TGTGCCAGCAGCGACCTGACAGGGGCTAACTATGGCTACACCTTC	CASSDLTGANYGYTF
TRBD2	TRBV9	-	15	TRBJ2-5	TGTGCCAGCAGCGTAACGGCGGGGGGCACGGAGACCCAGTACTTC	CASSVTAGGTETQYF
-	TRBV19	-	15	TRBJ2-3	TGTGCCAGTAGTGCCCGGGACTCTTACACAGATACGCAGTATTTT	CASSARDSYTDTQYF
-	TRBV9	-	15	TRBJ1-6	TGTGCCAGCAGCGTAGCAGAAAATTATAATTCACCCCTCCACTTT	CASSVAENYNSPLHF
-	TRBV28	-	16	TRBJ2-3	TGTGCCAGCAGTCTGCCCCGGGGGGCGGGCACAGATACGCAGTATTTT	CASSLPRGAGTDTQYF
TRBD2	TRBV3-1/TRBV3-2	-	18	TRBJ2-3	TGTGCCAGCAGCCAAGACCAGATTGGGCTAGCGGCGGCGGATACGCAGTATTTT	CASSQDQIGLAAADTQYF
TRBD1	TRBV30	-	13	TRBJ1-2	TGTGCCTGGCTTAGACAGGGGGTTTCGGGCTACACCTTC	CAWLRQGVSGYTF
TRBD1	TRBV7-2	-	12	TRBJ2-1	TGTGCCAGCAGCTTAGACAGGGGCAGTAAGTTCTTC	CASSLDRGSKFF
-	TRBV19	-	17	TRBJ2-6	TGTGCCAGTAGTATCCTACCAGGGTTAGCTGGGGCCAACGTCCTGACTTTC	CASSILPGLAGANVLTF
TRBD2	TRBV5-1	-	18	TRBJ2-1	TGCGCCAGCAGCTACGACAAAAAACTAGCGCCGACCTACAATGAGCAGTTCTTC	CASSYDKKLAPTYNEQFF
-	TRBV29-1	few	13	TRBJ1-2	TGCAGCGTTGGCGGGGATACTAACTATGGCTACACCTTC	CSVGGDTNYGYTF
-	TRBV19	-	14	TRBJ1-1	TGTGCCAGTACTCCGGGGGGTCTGGGCACTGAAGCTTTCTTT	CASTPGGLGTEAFF
TRBD1	TRBV18	-	16	TRBJ2-5	TGTGCCAGCTCAAACACAATGGGGGACAGGCAAGAGACCCAGTACTTC	CASSNTMGDRQETQYF
TRBD2	TRBV15	-	16	TRBJ2-1	TGTGCCACCAGCAGACCAACTAGCGGGAGTGGGGGCGAGCAGTTCTTC	CATSRPTSGSGGEQFF
TRBD2	TRBV7-8	-	16	TRBJ2-3	TGTGCCAGCAGCTCGTCTAGCGGGAGGGGGACAGATACGCAGTATTTT	CASSSSSGRGTDTQYF
TRBD1	TRBV27	-	14	TRBJ2-7	TGTGCCAGCAGTTTTGGGACAGGGCGGTACGAGCAGTACTTC	CASSFGTGRYEQYF
TRBD2	TRBV11-2	-	16	TRBJ2-1	TGTGCCAGCAGCGTAGACCCGGGACTAGCGGCCAATGAGCAGTTCTTC	CASSVDPGLAANEQFF
-	TRBV6-2/TRBV6-3	-	14	TRBJ2-3	TGTGCCAGCAGTTGGGCTACGGACACAGATACGCAGTATTTT	CASSWATDTDTQYF
TRBD2	TRBV7-9	-	13	TRBJ2-1	TGTGCCAGCAGCCTTCCGGGGGGGGAGGAGCAGTTCTTC	CASSLPGGEEQFF
-	TRBV19	once	15	TRBJ2-6	TGTGCCAGTAGTATAAGAGACTCTGGGGCCAACGTCCTGACTTTC	CASSIRDSGANVLTF
-	TRBV15	-	15	TRBJ1-2	TGTGCCACCAGCAGACGAACCGGGACTAACTATGGCTACACCTTC	CATSRRTGTNYGYTF
TRBD1	TRBV18	-	16	TRBJ1-1	TGTGCCAGCTCACCACGACAGGGGGCAGGGAACACTGAAGCTTTCTTT	CASSPRQGAGNTEAFF
-	TRBV5-6	-	18	TRBJ1-6	TGTGCCAGCAGCTTGGAAGGACAAACGAGCTCCTATAATTCACCCCTCCACTTT	CASSLEGQTSSYNSPLHF
TRBD1	TRBV19	-	16	TRBJ2-7	TGTGCCAGTAGTCAACTCGGAGACAGGGGAAACTACGAGCAGTACTTC	CASSQLGDRGNYEQYF
TRBD2	TRBV7-2	-	15	TRBJ2-1	TGTGCCAGCAGCTTGGCCGGACTAGCGGGGGCTTCGCAGTTCTTC	CASSLAGLAGASQFF
-	TRBV7-9	-	14	TRBJ1-5	TGTGCCAGCAGCTTATCGACAGTAAATCAGCCCCAGCATTTT	CASSLSTVNQPQHF
TRBD1	TRBV18	-	15	TRBJ2-2	TGTGCCAGCTCACCAGGACAGGGATCCCCCGGGGAGCTGTTTTTT	CASSPGQGSPGELFF
-	TRBV9	-	15	TRBJ2-3	TGTGCCAGCAGCTCTTCTTCAACAGACACAGATACGCAGTATTTT	CASSSSSTDTDTQYF